This T cell receptor (beta chain) appears in the sequencing data of a study of blood T cell repertoires in COVID-19. Background on the study: Samples representing acute and convalescent COVID-19 were sourced from the United States, Italy and Spain.

Germline values: CDR1 SQVTM, CDR2 ANQGSEA. This CDR3 has 13 amino acids. Trimming left V 6 bases short and J 5 bases short, with 16 bases between. In the authors' methods: Amplifying reference gene primers gave estimates of nucleated cell counts. The table came from immunoSEQ multiplex PCR; TCRdb's copy has only in-frame clones and leaves some out. For V, J and clone size, that table is used; D and trimming come from the DNA. The data contain tens of thousands of clones, approximately 88% of them singletons. The V gene is TRBV29-1, the J gene TRBJ1-1; D not resolved. This receptor was obtained from a man aged 45-65 years with acute or convalescent COVID-19. Source material: peripheral blood. CDR3 sequence: CSVGGMGRTEAFF. As DNA, the CDR3 is TGCAGCGTCGGAGGGATGGGGAGAACTGAAGCTTTCTTT. The full variable domain, in which reference TRBV29-1 and TRBJ1-1 provide the parts outside the CDR3, is SAVISQKPSRDICQRGTSLTIQCQVDSQVTMMFWYRQQPGQSLTLIATANQGSEATYESGFVIDKFPISRPNLTFSTLTVSNMSPEDSSIYLCSVGGMGRTEAFFGQGTRLTVV.